A single sample gave rise to the 30 T cell receptor beta chains below, sequenced in a study of blood T cell repertoires in COVID-19 (dated by TCRdb to 2020 to 2022). Library creation used the immunoSEQ multiplex PCR assay. This immuneACCESS table, as held by TCRdb, lists in-frame sequences with V and J called but not all clones. Of the missing ones, under half trace to an unresolved V gene in checked studies; the others have no known cause. The sample contains under 200,000 clones, 70% to 90% of them found a single time. The biggest ten clones account for 20% to 25% of the sample. Sequenced input: peripheral blood. The origin of the receptors is a man between 60 and 70 years old with active or convalescent COVID-19.

This rearrangement joins TRBV3-1 (or the pseudogene TRBV3-2) to TRBJ2-1, with a possible D match to TRBD2 (6 bases). The CDR3 runs to 17 residues. V was pared by 0 bases and J by 6 bases, with 18 bases between. Germline V gene data show CDR1 as LGHDT and CDR2 as YNNKEL (reference sequence). CDR3 DNA: TGTGCCAGCAGCCAAGAATCTATAGGGCAGGGAGGCAATGAGCAGTTCTTC. It is translated as CASSQESIGQGGNEQFF.

The chain joins TRBV7-8 to TRBJ1-5; possible D gene TRBD1, 5 bases. Per the germline V gene, CDR1 is SGHVS and CDR2 is FQNEAQ. The CDR3 consists of 13 residues. V dropped 5 bases and J dropped 7 bases, with 12 bases sitting between them. The CDR3 sequence is CASSRQGVQPQHF. For the CDR3, the DNA is TGTGCCAGCAGCCGCCAGGGTGTGCAGCCCCAGCATTTT.

This sequence joins TRBV6-5 and TRBJ1-4; D uncertain. The germline V gene has CDR1 MNHEY and CDR2 SVGAGI. This CDR3 has 15 amino acids. Trimming removed 9 bases from V and 5 bases from J, with 19 bases in between. The DNA of the CDR3 is TGTGCCAGAATAAGCCTAGGCCTTGGGAATGAAAAACTGTTTTTT. Residues: CARISLGLGNEKLFF.

The chain combines TRBV5-4 with TRBJ2-7; TRBD1 matches 7 bases. Germline V gene data show CDR1 as SGHNT and CDR2 as YYREEE (reference sequence). Trimming at V came to 4 bases and at J to 4 bases, leaving 11 bases not matched to a gene. The CDR3 spans 15 residues. CDR3 amino acids: CASSPPGGRNYEQYF. In DNA form, the CDR3 reads TGTGCCAGCAGCCCTCCAGGGGGTAGGAATTACGAGCAGTACTTC.

The rearrangement links TRBV2 to TRBJ1-5; D is perhaps TRBD1 (5 bases). This CDR3 is 14 amino acids long. V was clipped by 4 bases and J by 7 bases, with 14 bases between them. Germline values: CDR1 SNHLY, CDR2 FYNNEI. The CDR3 loop is CASSGQGGSQPQHF. As DNA, the CDR3 is TGTGCCAGCAGTGGTCAGGGAGGTAGCCAGCCCCAGCATTTT.

The gene calls are TRBV5-5 and TRBJ1-2; 9 bases map to TRBD1. The CDR3 is 16 residues long. Germline values: CDR1 SGHKS, CDR2 YYEKEE (reference sequence). V shed 0 bases and J 4 bases; nucleotides not matched to a gene: 7. The CDR3 coding sequence is TGTGCCAGCAGCTTGGAAGTTGGGACAGGGTTCTATGGCTACACCTTC. Encoded protein: CASSLEVGTGFYGYTF.

The chain couples TRBV15 to TRBJ2-4; perhaps TRBD1 as D (5 bases). This CDR3 comprises 15 residues. Trimming shortened V by 1 base and J by 4 bases, and 11 bases separated the two germline ends. Germline V lookup: CDR1 LNHNV, CDR2 YYDKDF (reference sequence). CDR3 sequence (DNA): TGTGCCACCAGCAGAGTTAGTCCAGGGAAAAACATTCAGTACTTC. Translating gives CATSRVSPGKNIQYF.

The chain employs TRBV19 and TRBJ1-5, with D possibly being TRBD1 (6 bases). The germline V and J ends were trimmed by 1 base and 6 bases, with 10 bases remaining between them. The germline V gene encodes CDR1 LNHDA and CDR2 SQIVND (reference sequence). The CDR3 has 14 residues. Written as DNA, the CDR3 is TGTGCCAGTAGTATAGGTGCCAGGGGTCAGCCCCAGCATTTT. Its protein is CASSIGARGQPQHF.

This clone was seen once. The chain recombines TRBV29-1 with TRBJ1-2, with TRBD1 matching 7 bases. The trim removed 3 bases at V and 0 bases at J, leaving 4 bases unmatched. Germline CDR1 and CDR2: SQVTM and ANQGSEA. The CDR3 runs to 14 residues. CDR3 in amino acids: CSVDGTATNYGYTF. DNA for the CDR3: TGCAGCGTTGATGGGACAGCTACTAACTATGGCTACACCTTC.

The chain is built from TRBV4-2 and TRBJ2-1, with 8 nucleotides matching TRBD2. The CDR3 extends over 16 amino acids. Germline CDR1 LGHNA, CDR2 YNFKEQ. The trim removed 0 bases at V and 7 bases at J, leaving 8 bases unmatched. CDR3 DNA: TGTGCCAGCAGCCAAGATCGAAGCGGGGGTCTTAATGAGCAGTTCTTC. It translates to CASSQDRSGGLNEQFF.

The rearrangement links TRBV3-1 (or the pseudogene TRBV3-2) to TRBJ1-2; TRBD1 matches at 7 bases. In germline, CDR1 is LGHDT, CDR2 YNNKEL (reference sequence). Germline trimming cut 4 bases from V and 7 bases from J; bases unmatched to any gene: 24. The CDR3 loop spans 19 amino acids. The CDR3 here is CASSRLTPRRIGGASGYTF. The CDR3 region has the DNA TGTGCCAGCAGCCGCCTCACCCCCCGACGTATAGGGGGCGCGTCTGGCTACACCTTC.

The chain joins TRBV6-1 to TRBJ2-1, with 11 positions matching TRBD2. CDR3 length: 18 residues. The V gene end was trimmed by 1 base and the J gene end by 8 bases; junction bases not matched to a gene: 13. CDR1 is MNHNS, CDR2 SASEGT, per germline. CDR3 loop: CASSEDGSGGGRVDEQFF. CDR3 in DNA: TGTGCCAGCAGTGAAGATGGTAGCGGGGGGGGTCGGGTAGATGAGCAGTTCTTC.

This clone was recorded once. V gene TRBV19 combines with J gene TRBJ2-1; TRBD1 aligns across 10 bases. Germline V gives CDR1 LNHDA, CDR2 SQIVND (reference sequence). CDR3 size: 16 residues. Trimming removed 1 base from V and 4 bases from J; junction bases left unmatched: 4. CDR3 coding DNA: TGTGCCAGTAGTATAGTCCGGGACAGGGGTTACAATGAGCAGTTCTTC. Protein product: CASSIVRDRGYNEQFF.

The J gene is TRBJ1-5, the V gene TRBV6-5, with a possible D match to TRBD1 (6 bases). Trimming cost V 8 bases and J 1 base, with 9 bases left between them. The CDR3 spans 13 residues. Germline V gene data show CDR1 as MNHEY and CDR2 as SVGAGI. CDR3 bases: TGTGCCAGCCAGGGGCGAAGCAATCAGCCCCAGCATTTT. It codes for CASQGRSNQPQHF.

The rearrangement uses TRBV7-2 and TRBJ2-5, with 7 bases lining up with TRBD2. CDR1 SGHTA and CDR2 FQGNSA come from the germline V gene. With 4 bases clipped from V and 10 bases from J, the junction kept 9 bases outside the gene matches. This CDR3 comprises 13 residues. The DNA of the CDR3 is TGTGCCAGCAGCTACAGGACCGGGGAGGGCCAGTACTTC. Encoded protein: CASSYRTGEGQYF.

To note about this clone: The same CDR3 also results from other DNA sequences found in this sample. The chain combines TRBV5-1 with TRBJ1-2, with 10 bases lining up with TRBD1. The CDR3 has 16 residues. Germline CDR1 and CDR2: SGHRS and YFSETQ. J lost 3 bases, V lost 2 bases, and 7 bases had no gene match. The CDR3 nucleotides are TGCGCCAGCAGCTTACGGACAGGGGGAGGGGACTATGGCTACACCTTC. Translated: CASSLRTGGGDYGYTF. Drawing the rest from reference TRBV5-1 and TRBJ1-2, the complete variable domain is KAGVTQTPRYLIKTRGQQVTLSCSPISGHRSVSWYQQTPGQGLQFLFEYFSETQRNKGNFPGRFSGRQFSNSRSEMNVSTLELGDSALYLCASSLRTGGGDYGYTFGSGTRLTVV.

The V gene is TRBV30, the J gene TRBJ2-5; 8 positions agree with TRBD1. CDR3 length: 13 amino acids. The V segment lost 7 bases and the J segment 9 bases; nucleotides outside the gene matches: 13. CDR1 and CDR2 (germline): GTSNPN, SVGIG (reference sequence). The CDR3 region has the DNA TGTGCCTTTTCGCCAGGGGGCGTCGAGGCCCAGTACTTC. It encodes CAFSPGGVEAQYF.

The chain couples TRBV5-1 to TRBJ2-1; TRBD1 might be the D (6 bases). CDR3 length: 16 amino acids. In germline, CDR1 is SGHRS, CDR2 YFSETQ. Trimming took 0 bases from V and 0 from J, leaving 10 bases between them. CDR3 DNA sequence: TGCGCCAGCAGCTTGGCCACGGACAGCTCCTACAATGAGCAGTTCTTC. Its translation: CASSLATDSSYNEQFF.

The chain carries TRBV19 and TRBJ2-4; 8 bases are a match to TRBD1. CDR3 length: 13 amino acids. Germline V gene sequence: CDR1 LNHDA, CDR2 SQIVND (reference sequence). V trimming: 7 bases; J trimming: 8 bases; junction bases outside the gene matches: 7. CDR3 nucleotide sequence: TGTGCCAGTACCCGGACAGGGAGTGACATTCAGTACTTC. Translating gives CASTRTGSDIQYF.

The V gene is TRBV18, the J gene TRBJ1-1; TRBD1 aligns across 7 bases. This CDR3 is built from 13 residues. V dropped 5 bases and J dropped 5; count of bases not matched to a gene: 5. The germline gives CDR1 KGHSH, CDR2 LQKENI. The CDR3 DNA is TGTGCCAGCTCAAACACAGGGGAGACTGAAGCTTTCTTT. Translation gives CASSNTGETEAFF.

The count of this clone is one. CDR3 protein: CASSGLAGGSNTGELFF. CDR3 coding DNA: TGTGCCAGCAGTGGGCTAGCGGGGGGTTCGAACACCGGGGAGCTGTTTTTT. This rearrangement joins TRBV6-1 to TRBJ2-2; 11 bases map to TRBD2. The CDR3 totals 17 residues. Trimming at V came to 4 bases and at J to 0 bases, leaving 4 bases not matched to a gene. Germline CDR1 is MNHNS and CDR2 is SASEGT.

The V call is TRBV29-1, the J call TRBJ1-1; perhaps TRBD1 as D (5 bases). V dropped 0 bases and J dropped 1 base, with 9 bases sitting between them. The CDR3 is 14 residues long. Per germline, CDR1 SQVTM and CDR2 ANQGSEA. The CDR3: CSVEDPTANTEAFF. In nucleotides, the CDR3 is TGCAGCGTTGAAGATCCGACAGCGAACACTGAAGCTTTCTTT. The complete variable domain, with remaining parts taken from reference TRBV29-1 and TRBJ1-1, reads SAVISQKPSRDICQRGTSLTIQCQVDSQVTMMFWYRQQPGQSLTLIATANQGSEATYESGFVIDKFPISRPNLTFSTLTVSNMSPEDSSIYLCSVEDPTANTEAFFGQGTRLTVV.

The J gene is TRBJ1-2, the V gene TRBV23-1; 8 bases agree with TRBD1. TRBV23-1 belongs to the ORF category, with a function that is uncertain. J lost 8 bases, V lost 3 bases, and 5 bases had no gene match. The CDR3 runs 13 residues. The CDR3 DNA reads TGCGCCAGCAGTCACCCGACAGGGGCCGGCTACACCTTC. Its protein is CASSHPTGAGYTF.

The rearrangement uses TRBV6-2 or TRBV6-3 and TRBJ2-7; 7 nucleotides agree with TRBD1. Germline values: CDR1 MNHEY, CDR2 SVGEGT. This CDR3 region has 14 residues. V lost 5 bases, J lost 4 bases, and 8 bases stayed unmatched. CDR3 DNA sequence: TGTGCCAGCAGTCGGTTACAGGGGTATTACGAGCAGTACTTC. Amino acid sequence: CASSRLQGYYEQYF.

The J gene is TRBJ1-2, the V gene TRBV4-1; 10 bases map to TRBD1. The junction had 7 bases not matched to a gene; V was cut back by 1 base and J by 8 bases. This CDR3 region has 15 residues. Germline CDR1 and CDR2: MGHRA and YSYEKL. The CDR3 DNA sequence: TGCGCCAGCAGCCAAGCCCTTGGGACAGGGGCGGGCTACACCTTC. It codes for CASSQALGTGAGYTF.

The chain uses TRBV9 and TRBJ2-1; TRBD2 is a possible D gene (7 bases). Germline V gives CDR1 SGDLS, CDR2 YYNGEE. Trimming took off 1 base at V and 9 bases at J, with 11 bases between the two ends. The CDR3 has 13 residues. The CDR3 DNA reads as TGTGCCAGCAGCGTAACAGGGAGGGGTGAGCAGTTCTTC. Its protein product is CASSVTGRGEQFF.

V gene TRBV6-6 combines with J gene TRBJ2-1; D uncertain. The germline gives CDR1 MNHNY, CDR2 SVGAGI (reference sequence). The V end lost 5 bases, the J end lost 3 bases, and 14 bases lay between the germline ends. The CDR3 consists of 15 residues. The CDR3: CASSQENLIYNEQFF. The CDR3 DNA reads as TGTGCCAGCAGTCAGGAGAACCTGATCTACAATGAGCAGTTCTTC.

This chain connects TRBV5-4 to TRBJ2-5; 9 nucleotides agree with TRBD2. With 6 bases clipped from V and 6 bases from J, the junction kept 18 bases outside the gene matches. The CDR3 spans 17 residues. Per the germline V gene, CDR1 is SGHNT and CDR2 is YYREEE (reference sequence). This chain's CDR3 is CASTPSRGGGAGQTQYF. The CDR3 DNA follows: TGTGCCAGCACCCCCTCCCGGGGCGGGGGGGCCGGACAGACCCAGTACTTC.

V gene TRBV5-1 combines with J gene TRBJ1-2; 8 bases line up with TRBD1. CDR1 SGHRS and CDR2 YFSETQ come from the germline V gene. Trimming cost V 4 bases and J 3 bases; bases outside gene matches: 11. The CDR3 runs to 16 residues. In nucleotides, the CDR3 is TGCGCCAGCAGCCACAAGACAGGGGTGAACGACTATGGCTACACCTTC. It is translated as CASSHKTGVNDYGYTF.

The chain carries TRBV4-1 and TRBJ2-5; 10 bases match TRBD2. This CDR3 region has 16 residues. Germline CDR1 is MGHRA and CDR2 is YSYEKL. After removal of 0 bases from V and 5 bases from J, the junction contained 6 bases not matched to a gene. The DNA for the CDR3 is TGCGCCAGCAGCCAAGATGGCAGCGGGGGGGCGGAGACCCAGTACTTC. Protein sequence: CASSQDGSGGAETQYF.